Presented here are 21 T cell receptor beta chains from one specimen sequenced in a study of T-cell memory formation after mild COVID-19. TCRdb fed the 5' RACE reads into MiXCR, producing one record per CDR3 protein. The repertoire holds about 150,000 distinct CDR3 sequences, with 10% to 15% as singletons. Sequenced input: PBMCs or a T cell subset sorted from them (not recorded which). The receptors derive from a man in his late teens or twenties who had mild COVID-19 (a few samples of this study predate the infection). Cell type and time point are not known.

This clonotype appeared many times. This chain connects TRBV7-7 to TRBJ2-3; 7 nucleotides line up with TRBD1. Per the germline V gene, CDR1 is SSHAT and CDR2 is FNYEAQ (reference sequence). J lost 0 bases, V lost 5 bases, and 5 bases had no gene match. The CDR3 runs to 15 residues. The CDR3 loop reads CASSPTGFSTDTQYF. The CDR3 DNA sequence: TGTGCCAGCAGCCCGACAGGGTTCAGCACAGATACGCAGTATTTT.

This clonotype was seen at least ten times. The chain is built from TRBV5-1 and TRBJ2-6; no clear D. This CDR3 contains 14 residues. V was cut by 2 bases and J by 0 bases, with 3 bases left in between. Per the germline V gene, CDR1 is SGHRS and CDR2 is YFSETQ. CDR3 residues: CASSFFSGANVLTF. CDR3 nucleotide sequence: TGCGCCAGCAGCTTCTTCTCTGGGGCCAACGTCCTGACTTTC.

The rearrangement uses TRBV10-3 and TRBJ1-6; 8 bases are a match to TRBD1. V lost 6 bases and J lost 6; bases outside the gene matches: 7. CDR1 and CDR2 from the germline V gene are ENHRY and SYGVKD. This CDR3 has 15 residues. The CDR3 DNA reads as TGTGCCATCAGCGGACAGGGCCCCCCTAATTCACCCCTCCACTTT. Protein: CAISGQGPPNSPLHF.

The V and J genes are TRBV20-1 and TRBJ1-2; possible D gene TRBD1, 5 bases. This CDR3 spans 14 amino acids. Trimming took off 5 bases at V and 5 bases at J, with 18 bases between the two ends. Per the germline V gene, CDR1 is DFQATT and CDR2 is SNEGSKA (reference sequence). The CDR3 DNA follows: TGCAGTGCTCCTGCCCCGACAGTTCATTATGGCTACACCTTC. Encoded protein: CSAPAPTVHYGYTF.

This clonotype came up a few times. The genes are TRBV7-2 and TRBJ2-2, with a tentative D call TRBD2 (5 bases). Looked up from germline, CDR1 is SGHTA and CDR2 is FQGNSA. The CDR3 loop spans 14 amino acids. The V end was cut by 2 bases, the J end by 7 bases, with 11 bases between. The CDR3 DNA reads as TGTGCCAGCAGCTTAAGTCCGGGGTTCGGGGAGCTGTTTTTT. As protein: CASSLSPGFGELFF.

This clonotype has only a few counts. The rearrangement uses TRBV12-3 or TRBV12-4 and TRBJ1-5, with D unclear. The V end lost 8 bases, the J end lost 7 bases, and 18 bases lay between the germline ends. The CDR3 has 14 residues. This CDR3 reads CASVPQYGEQPQHF. In nucleotides, the CDR3 is TGTGCCAGCGTGCCTCAGTACGGGGAGCAGCCCCAGCATTTT.

The genes are TRBV4-1 and TRBJ1-2; no firm D call. The CDR3 consists of 15 residues. Trimming left V 2 bases short and J 2 bases short, with 12 bases between. Per germline, CDR1 MGHRA and CDR2 YSYEKL. This chain's CDR3 is CASSQFGGRNYGYTF. CDR3 sequence (DNA): TGCGCCAGCAGCCAATTCGGTGGGCGGAACTATGGCTACACCTTC.

The chain combines TRBV20-1 with TRBJ2-5, with TRBD2 as a possible D gene (5 bases). V was shortened by 5 bases and J by 5 bases, with 9 bases between the two germline ends. The CDR3 has 11 residues. Germline V gene sequence: CDR1 DFQATT, CDR2 SNEGSKA (reference sequence). CDR3 nucleotide sequence: TGCAGTGCTGGGCGCGGGGAGACCCAGTACTTC. Encoded protein: CSAGRGETQYF.

The V and J genes are TRBV4-1 and TRBJ2-7; D is uncertain. CDR3 length: 15 amino acids. Germline V gives CDR1 MGHRA, CDR2 YSYEKL. Trimming removed 0 bases from V and 2 bases from J, with 11 bases in between. The CDR3 is CASSQEYLPTYEQYF. In nucleotides, the CDR3 is TGCGCCAGCAGCCAAGAATACCTACCCACCTACGAGCAGTACTTC.

By frequency in the sample, this clonotype is medium-sized (0.01 to 0.1%). This chain joins TRBV11-3 and TRBJ2-1, with 15 positions matching TRBD2. J lost 6 bases, V lost 1 base, and 1 base had no gene match. The CDR3 length is 16 residues. Germline V gene sequence: CDR1 SGHNT, CDR2 YENEEA. This CDR3 is CASSLGTSGGANEQFF. As DNA, the CDR3 is TGTGCCAGCAGCTTAGGGACTAGCGGGGGGGCCAATGAGCAGTTCTTC.

The J gene is TRBJ1-1, the V gene TRBV7-9; 7 bases are a match to TRBD1. J was trimmed by 3 bases and V by 7 bases; bases with no gene match: 11. The length of the CDR3 is 15 residues. The germline V gene encodes CDR1 SEHNR and CDR2 FQNEAQ (reference sequence). This CDR3 is CASNSGRGGDTEAFF. Written as DNA, the CDR3 is TGTGCCAGCAACTCAGGCAGGGGGGGAGACACTGAAGCTTTCTTT.

There are a few counts of this clonotype. V is TRBV6-5 and J is TRBJ2-2; 8 bases map to TRBD1. The V segment lost 6 bases and the J segment 2 bases; nucleotides outside the gene matches: 5. From germline, CDR1 is MNHEY and CDR2 SVGAGI. This CDR3 spans 15 amino acids. The chain's CDR3 is CASRTGGTNTGELFF. CDR3 coding DNA: TGTGCCAGCAGAACAGGGGGTACCAACACCGGGGAGCTGTTTTTT.

This clonotype was detected a few times. The rearrangement joins TRBV4-2 to TRBJ1-5, with 8 positions matching TRBD1. The CDR3 is 19 residues long. Unmatched junction bases numbered 16, after V lost 6 bases and J lost 0 bases. The germline CDR1 and CDR2 sequences are LGHNA and YNFKEQ. CDR3 sequence reads: CASSHLPGGRVNSNQPQHF. The DNA for the CDR3 is TGTGCCAGCAGTCACCTCCCAGGGGGCAGAGTTAATAGCAATCAGCCCCAGCATTTT.

The chain recombines TRBV3-1 with TRBJ1-2; D perhaps matches TRBD1 (6 bases). Germline V gene sequence: CDR1 LGHDT, CDR2 YNNKEL (reference sequence). The CDR3 extends over 14 amino acids. V gave up 4 bases and J gave up 5 bases, with 14 bases separating them. The CDR3 loop is CASSLDGGTYGYTF. In nucleotides, the CDR3 is TGTGCCAGCAGCCTGGACGGGGGCACATATGGCTACACCTTC.

The gene calls are TRBV18 and TRBJ1-5; D is possibly TRBD1 (5 bases). V lost 3 bases to trimming and J lost 5 bases, with 14 bases between them. This CDR3 has 15 residues. The germline V gene has CDR1 KGHSH and CDR2 LQKENI. The CDR3 DNA reads as TGTGCCAGCTCACCGGGGGGGGGTGCCGATCAGCCCCAGCATTTT. It yields the protein CASSPGGGADQPQHF. Full variable domain (rest looked up from reference TRBV18 and TRBJ1-5): NAGVMQNPRHLVRRRGQEARLRCSPMKGHSHVYWYRQLPEEGLKFMVYLQKENIIDESGMPKERFSAEFPKEGPSILRIQQVVRGDSAAYFCASSPGGGADQPQHFGDGTRLSIL.

The chain couples TRBV6-6 to TRBJ1-5; 7 positions match TRBD1. Germline V gene data show CDR1 as MNHNY and CDR2 as SVGAGI (reference sequence). Trimming cost V 4 bases and J 3 bases; bases outside gene matches: 3. CDR3 length: 14 residues. The CDR3 nucleotides read TGTGCCAGCAGTTGGGACAGAGTCAATCAGCCCCAGCATTTT. This codes for CASSWDRVNQPQHF.

This clonotype was observed many times. This chain uses TRBV11-2 with TRBJ1-1; D is unresolved. V dropped 4 bases and J dropped 13 bases, with 22 bases sitting between them. Germline assignment: CDR1 SGHAT and CDR2 FQNNGV. There are 14 residues in the CDR3. The CDR3 region has the DNA TGTGCCAGCAGCTCCACGACGGACCTCCTAGATGGTTTCTTT. Protein: CASSSTTDLLDGFF. Full variable domain (rest looked up from reference TRBV11-2 and TRBJ1-1): EAGVAQSPRYKIIEKRQSVAFWCNPISGHATLYWYQQILGQGPKLLIQFQNNGVVDDSQLPKDRFSAERLKGVDSTLKIQPAKLEDSAVYLCASSSTTDLLDGFFGQGTRLTVV.

The V call is TRBV2, the J call TRBJ1-1; 9 bases match TRBD1. The CDR3 contains 14 residues. J was trimmed by 4 bases and V by 6 bases; bases with no gene match: 6. CDR1 and CDR2 (germline): SNHLY, FYNNEI. This chain's CDR3 is CASRADRGSTEAFF. CDR3 nucleotide sequence: TGTGCCAGCAGAGCGGACAGGGGCTCCACTGAAGCTTTCTTT.

The CDR3 DNA follows: TGTGCCAGCAGTTACGCCCCTGCCGGAGCCGGGGAGCTGTTTTTT. It translates to CASSYAPAGAGELFF. The chain recombines TRBV6-5 with TRBJ2-2; no definite D call. V lost 2 bases and J 6 bases, leaving 13 bases between the germline ends. CDR3 size: 15 residues. From germline, CDR1 is MNHEY and CDR2 SVGAGI.

In this sample, this clonotype turned up a few times. The rearrangement links TRBV6-6 to TRBJ2-1; no firm D call. The CDR3 loop spans 15 amino acids. The germline CDR1 and CDR2 sequences are MNHNY and SVGAGI (reference sequence). V was clipped by 7 bases and J by 7 bases, with 20 bases between them. The CDR3 bases are TGTGCCAGCACCCTCGACCCAACCCTCAGGAATGAGCAGTTCTTC. Translation gives CASTLDPTLRNEQFF.

The rearrangement joins TRBV7-2 to TRBJ2-3; 7 nucleotides match TRBD2. CDR1 is SGHTA and CDR2 is FQGNSA in the germline V gene. V trimming: 0 bases; J trimming: 3 bases; junction bases outside the gene matches: 3. This CDR3 spans 15 amino acids. CDR3: CASSLAILATDTQYF. For the CDR3, the DNA is TGTGCCAGCAGCTTAGCCATACTAGCGACAGATACGCAGTATTTT.